What follows are 22 T cell receptor beta chains derived from one specimen sequenced in a study of CD8 T cells in Susac syndrome. Reverse transcription of roughly 0.5 to 1 ug RNA was performed with random hexamers. One entry per CDR3 protein results from TCRdb running MiXCR on the immunoSEQ multiplex PCR reads. The table has roughly 150,000 distinct CDR3 sequences, approximately 95% seen once. The sample comprised CD4+ T cells from PBMCs. The receptor set was obtained from a human donor with Susac syndrome.

This clonotype was picked up one time. The chain uses TRBV20-1 and TRBJ1-2, with D hard to call. V lost 1 base and J 6 bases, leaving 12 bases between the germline ends. Germline CDR1 and CDR2: DFQATT and SNEGSKA (reference sequence). The CDR3 extends over 13 amino acids. CDR3 in amino acids: CSARVGLRNGYTF. The CDR3, as DNA: TGCAGTGCTAGAGTTGGGTTAAGGAATGGCTACACCTTC.

The chain carries TRBV9 and TRBJ2-4; 7 bases line up with TRBD1. V lost 5 bases and J lost 4; bases outside the gene matches: 9. The CDR3 loop spans 15 amino acids. Germline V lookup: CDR1 SGDLS, CDR2 YYNGEE. Here the CDR3 DNA reads TGTGCCAGCAGTTTGGGCCAGGGACAGAAAAACATTCAGTACTTC. Translating gives CASSLGQGQKNIQYF.

The genes are TRBV29-1 and TRBJ1-2; TRBD1 might be the D (5 bases). Trimming stripped 4 bases from V and 4 bases from J, with 13 bases between. Germline CDR1 is SQVTM and CDR2 is ANQGSEA. This CDR3 comprises 13 residues. In DNA form, the CDR3 reads TGCAGCGTTGGAGAGGGGCTGTTCTATGGCTACACCTTC. Encoded protein: CSVGEGLFYGYTF.

This clonotype occurred a few times. The chain uses TRBV2 and TRBJ1-6; 7 bases map to TRBD1. The junction had 5 bases not matched to a gene; V was cut back by 5 bases and J by 7 bases. Germline V lookup: CDR1 SNHLY, CDR2 FYNNEI. This CDR3 contains 14 residues. CDR3 nucleotide sequence: TGTGCCAGCAGTTTAGACAGGGTGAATTCACCCCTCCACTTT. It is translated as CASSLDRVNSPLHF.

This chain connects TRBV5-4 to TRBJ2-7; 8 positions match TRBD2. V trimming: 2 bases; J trimming: 5 bases; junction bases outside the gene matches: 9. Per the germline V gene, CDR1 is SGHNT and CDR2 is YYREEE (reference sequence). The CDR3 has 15 amino acids. The CDR3 sequence: CASSFRTGGPDEQYF. Here the CDR3 DNA reads TGTGCCAGCAGCTTTAGGACGGGGGGGCCGGACGAGCAGTACTTC.

The genes are TRBV15 and TRBJ2-1; 9 positions agree with TRBD1. The ends lost 4 bases at V and 4 bases at J; junction bases unmatched: 5. There are 15 residues in the CDR3. Germline V gene lookup returns CDR1 LNHNV and CDR2 YYDKDF (reference sequence). The CDR3 reads CATSTGTGFYNEQFF. The CDR3 DNA sequence: TGTGCCACCAGCACGGGGACAGGGTTTTACAATGAGCAGTTCTTC.

The CDR3: CASSPLSPGETQYF. CDR3 sequence (DNA): TGTGCCAGTAGTCCCCTGTCTCCGGGGGAGACCCAGTACTTC. The chain uses TRBV19 and TRBJ2-5; possible D gene TRBD2, 5 bases. Germline CDR1 reads LNHDA; CDR2 reads SQIVND (reference sequence). This CDR3 has 14 residues. Trimming removed 5 bases at V and 5 bases at J, with 15 bases between.

The chain joins TRBV4-3 to TRBJ1-1; 8 nucleotides line up with TRBD1. Trimming at V came to 3 bases and at J to 5 bases, leaving 11 bases not matched to a gene. CDR3 length: 16 amino acids. The germline V gene encodes CDR1 LGHNA and CDR2 YSLEER. This chain's CDR3 is CASSQDAGGRKTEAFF. The CDR3 DNA reads TGCGCCAGCAGCCAGGACGCAGGGGGCCGGAAGACTGAAGCTTTCTTT.

The rearrangement links TRBV25-1 to TRBJ2-4, with D possibly matching TRBD2 (6 bases). The CDR3 is 17 amino acids. Germline CDR1 MGHDK, CDR2 SYGVNS. Trimming cost V 4 bases and J 9 bases, with 25 bases left between them. The CDR3 is CASSGARGTFEKGIQYF. CDR3 DNA: TGTGCCAGCAGTGGAGCCCGGGGGACTTTCGAAAAGGGCATTCAGTACTTC.

This clonotype appeared a single time. V gene TRBV12-3 or TRBV12-4 combines with J gene TRBJ2-1, with no clear D. CDR3 length equals 11 residues. Trimming stripped 5 bases from V and 12 bases from J, with 11 bases between. In nucleotides, the CDR3 is TGTGCCAGCAGTGTCCGTTATTCGCAGTTCTTC. Its protein product is CASSVRYSQFF.

CDR3 DNA sequence: TGTGCCAGCAGCTTCACAGGGAGAGATCAGCCCCAGCATTTT. It yields the protein CASSFTGRDQPQHF. This chain uses TRBV7-8 with TRBJ1-5; D is possibly TRBD1 (6 bases). Germline-derived CDR1 and CDR2 are SGHVS and FQNEAQ. The V and J ends lost 3 bases and 5 bases respectively, with 11 bases between them. This CDR3 comprises 14 residues.

V gene TRBV6-1 combines with J gene TRBJ2-7, with 10 nucleotides matching TRBD2. The germline CDR1 and CDR2 sequences are MNHNS and SASEGT. The CDR3 covers 14 residues. V shed 7 bases and J 3 bases; nucleotides not matched to a gene: 6. CDR3 bases: TGTGCCAGCATACGGACTAGCGGAATCTACGAGCAGTACTTC. Amino acids: CASIRTSGIYEQYF.

V and J are TRBV29-1 and TRBJ2-5; no firm D call. The CDR3 contains 11 residues. Germline CDR1 is SQVTM and CDR2 is ANQGSEA. V lost 7 bases, J lost 4 bases, and 10 bases lay in between. The CDR3 coding sequence is TGCAGCGCTGTCACGGGAGAGACCCAGTACTTC. It translates to CSAVTGETQYF.

V is TRBV21-1 and J is TRBJ2-1; TRBD1 was called by the table and not checked on the DNA. TRBV21-1 is a recognized pseudogene. CDR3 length equals 14 residues. CDR3 region: CASSTGPRRGQKFF. Here the CDR3 DNA reads TGTGCCAGCAGCACAGGGCCACGACGGGGCCAGAAATTCTTC.

The chain recombines TRBV14 with TRBJ2-5, with TRBD2 as a possible D gene (5 bases). The CDR3 contains 14 residues. V shed 2 bases and J shed 4 bases, with 11 bases lying between them. Germline V gene lookup returns CDR1 SGHDN and CDR2 FVKESK. The DNA for the CDR3 is TGTGCCAGCAGCCAATTGAGGGTCGGAGAGACCCAGTACTTC. This sequence encodes CASSQLRVGETQYF.

This sequence joins TRBV4-2 and TRBJ2-3; 7 nucleotides match TRBD2. CDR3 size: 15 residues. V trimming: 4 bases; J trimming: 4 bases; junction bases outside the gene matches: 8. Per the germline V gene, CDR1 is LGHNA and CDR2 is YNFKEQ. The CDR3 DNA reads TGTGCCAGCAGCCCCGCCGCGGGGGTCTCAGATACGCAGTATTTT. Protein sequence: CASSPAAGVSDTQYF.

This chain connects TRBV12-3 or TRBV12-4 to TRBJ2-5; a weak D match, TRBD2 (5 bases). The CDR3 is 15 residues long. Trimming took 1 base from V and 1 from J, leaving 10 bases between them. The CDR3 is CASSLGGLIQETQYF. Here the CDR3 DNA reads TGTGCCAGCAGTTTAGGAGGGCTTATCCAAGAGACCCAGTACTTC.

The chain carries TRBV19 and TRBJ1-5; 9 bases match TRBD1. The germline V gene encodes CDR1 LNHDA and CDR2 SQIVND (reference sequence). The CDR3 has 14 residues. The V gene end was trimmed by 8 bases and the J gene end by 4 bases; junction bases not matched to a gene: 6. This CDR3 reads CASLRTGENQPQHF. The CDR3 bases are TGTGCCAGTCTCCGGACAGGGGAGAATCAGCCCCAGCATTTT.

The rearrangement joins TRBV5-1 to TRBJ2-3, with 7 bases matching TRBD2. J lost 3 bases, V lost 2 bases, and 6 bases had no gene match. CDR1 is SGHRS and CDR2 is YFSETQ in the germline V gene. CDR3 length equals 15 residues. CDR3 coding DNA: TGCGCCAGCAGCTTACGGGGGGTGAGGACAGATACGCAGTATTTT. It codes for CASSLRGVRTDTQYF.

The J gene is TRBJ2-7, the V gene TRBV5-4; maybe TRBD1 (5 bases). The germline V gene has CDR1 SGHNT and CDR2 YYREEE (reference sequence). V lost 0 bases, J lost 3 bases, and 13 bases lay in between. This CDR3 comprises 15 residues. The CDR3 sequence: CASSLDPGSNYEQYF. CDR3 nucleotide sequence: TGTGCCAGCAGCTTGGACCCAGGGTCGAACTACGAGCAGTACTTC.

This clonotype was counted a single time. The chain couples TRBV29-1 to TRBJ2-2, with a possible D match to TRBD2 (6 bases). Deletions cut 6 bases from V and 2 bases from J, with 13 bases between. CDR3 length: 14 amino acids. Germline loops: CDR1 SQVTM, CDR2 ANQGSEA. CDR3 sequence: CSVVQGGNTGELFF. The CDR3 bases are TGCAGCGTCGTCCAGGGAGGAAACACCGGGGAGCTGTTTTTT.

The chain employs TRBV5-4 and TRBJ2-7; 9 nucleotides line up with TRBD2. The CDR3 is 16 residues long. The junction had 11 bases not matched to a gene; V was cut back by 4 bases and J by 3 bases. Germline lookup yields CDR1 SGHNT and CDR2 YYREEE (reference sequence). The DNA for the CDR3 is TGTGCCAGCAGCCCGGGCAGCGGGGGGCCCGTCTACGAGCAGTACTTC. Translating it yields CASSPGSGGPVYEQYF.